The clone carrying this TCR beta chain was recorded a few times. As yet, its antigen is unknown. The source of the sample is a study of cytomegalovirus exposure and HLA in healthy donors. Points from the study as a whole: A prior analysis recorded that most TCR beta V segments were productive about 87% or about 30% of the time. Certain indistinguishable V segments, among them TRBV6-2 and TRBV6-3, were excluded.

Primers: 60 Vbeta forward and 13 Jbeta reverse. Assay: immunoSEQ multiplex PCR; the TCRdb copy retains only in-frame clones and omits some. The sample lists about 120,000 clones; around 10% were seen once. V lost 5 bases to trimming and J lost 3 bases; unmatched junction nucleotides: 4. The germline V gene has CDR1 SEHNR and CDR2 FQNEAQ (reference sequence). This CDR3 has 14 amino acids. This receptor was obtained from a man aged 30 to 39 in good health and CMV-seronegative. The rearrangement links TRBV7-9 to TRBJ1-2; 9 bases fit TRBD1. The specimen was PBMCs. The CDR3 here is CASSHRDRDYGYTF. The CDR3 DNA follows: TGTGCCAGCAGCCACCGGGACAGGGACTATGGCTACACCTTC. Together with reference TRBV7-9 and TRBJ1-2, the CDR3 gives the full variable domain: DTGVSQNPRHKITKRGQNVTFRCDPISEHNRLYWYRQTLGQGPEFLTYFQNEAQLEKSRLLSDRFSAERPKGSFSTLEIQRTEQGDSAMYLCASSHRDRDYGYTFGSGTRLTVV.